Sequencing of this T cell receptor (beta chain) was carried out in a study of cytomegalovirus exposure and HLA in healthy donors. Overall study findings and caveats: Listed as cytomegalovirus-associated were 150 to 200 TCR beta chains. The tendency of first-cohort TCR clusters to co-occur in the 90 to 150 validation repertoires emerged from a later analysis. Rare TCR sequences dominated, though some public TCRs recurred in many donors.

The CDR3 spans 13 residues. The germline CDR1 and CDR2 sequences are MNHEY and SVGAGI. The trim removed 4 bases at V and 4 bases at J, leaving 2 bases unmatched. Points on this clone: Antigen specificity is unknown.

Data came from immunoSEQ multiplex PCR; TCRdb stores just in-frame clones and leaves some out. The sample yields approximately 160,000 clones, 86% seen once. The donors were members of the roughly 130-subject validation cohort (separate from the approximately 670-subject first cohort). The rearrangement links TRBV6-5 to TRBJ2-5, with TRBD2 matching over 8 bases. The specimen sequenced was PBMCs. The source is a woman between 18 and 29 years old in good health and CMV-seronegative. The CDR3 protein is CASSLGLAETQYF. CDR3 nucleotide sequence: TGTGCCAGCAGTTTAGGACTAGCAGAGACCCAGTACTTC.